The sequence of this TCR beta chain was determined in a study of molecular identifiers for immune sequencing clone quantification. Using a CD8+CD4-CCR7+CD45RA+ phenotype, naive CD8 T cells were sorted. Bulk libraries came from a prior protocol with listed TCR primers. MiXCR, run by TCRdb on the PCR reads, gives a single entry per CDR3 protein. Found here are about 500,000 distinct CDR3 sequences, around 23% of them singletons; the top ten hold 0.7% to 0.9%. This sequence originates from a human donor in good health. Some libraries in this study had Jurkat cell RNA spiked in. Material: naive CD8+ T cells from blood, with Jurkat cell RNA spiked in. Specified subset: FACS-sorted CD8+CD4-CCR7+CD45RA+ naive T cells.

The CDR3 DNA reads TGTGCCAGCAGCCACGGGGTCACAACCCTAGCCAAAAACATTCAGTACTTC. This gives the protein CASSHGVTTLAKNIQYF. V is TRBV3-1 and J is TRBJ2-4, with a weak D call TRBD2 (5 bases). V was shortened by 3 bases and J by 0 bases, with 15 bases between the two germline ends. Germline CDR1 LGHDT, CDR2 YNNKEL (reference sequence). The CDR3 is 17 amino acids.